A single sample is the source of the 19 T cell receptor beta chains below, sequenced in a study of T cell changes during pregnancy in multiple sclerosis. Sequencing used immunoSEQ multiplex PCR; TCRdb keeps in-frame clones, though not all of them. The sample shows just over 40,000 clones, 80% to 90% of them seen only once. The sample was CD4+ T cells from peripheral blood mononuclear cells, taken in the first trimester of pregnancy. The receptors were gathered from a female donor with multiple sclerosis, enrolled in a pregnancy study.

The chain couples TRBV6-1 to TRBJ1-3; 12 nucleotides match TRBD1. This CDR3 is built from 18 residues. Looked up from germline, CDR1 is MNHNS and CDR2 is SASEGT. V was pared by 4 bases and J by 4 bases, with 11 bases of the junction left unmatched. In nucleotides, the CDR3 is TGTGCCAGCAGTGTCCGGGACAGGGGGCTTTTAACAGGAAACACCATATATTTT. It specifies CASSVRDRGLLTGNTIYF.

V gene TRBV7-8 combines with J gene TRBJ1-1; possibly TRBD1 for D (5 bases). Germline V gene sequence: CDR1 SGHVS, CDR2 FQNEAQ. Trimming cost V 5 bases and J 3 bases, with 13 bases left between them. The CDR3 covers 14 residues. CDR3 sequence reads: CASSALGGDTEAFF. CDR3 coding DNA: TGTGCCAGCAGCGCCTTGGGAGGGGACACTGAAGCTTTCTTT.

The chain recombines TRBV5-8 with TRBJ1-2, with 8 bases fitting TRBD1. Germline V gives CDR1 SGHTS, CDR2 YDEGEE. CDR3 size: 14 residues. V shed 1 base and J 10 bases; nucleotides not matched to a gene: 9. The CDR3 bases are TGTGCCAGCAGCTTGAGGAGGGACAGGCCCGACTACACCTTC. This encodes CASSLRRDRPDYTF.

The CDR3 loop reads CASSFQGGEWDEQYF. DNA for the CDR3: TGCGCCAGCAGCTTTCAGGGAGGGGAGTGGGACGAGCAGTACTTC. The V call is TRBV5-1, the J call TRBJ2-7; 7 bases are a match to TRBD2. Germline V lookup: CDR1 SGHRS, CDR2 YFSETQ. With 2 bases clipped from V and 5 bases from J, the junction kept 10 bases outside the gene matches. The CDR3 consists of 15 residues.

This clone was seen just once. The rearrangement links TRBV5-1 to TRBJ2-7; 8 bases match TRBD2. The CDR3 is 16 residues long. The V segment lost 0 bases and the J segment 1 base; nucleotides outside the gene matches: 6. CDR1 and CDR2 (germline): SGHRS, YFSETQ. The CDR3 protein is CASSLVVAGLSYEQYF. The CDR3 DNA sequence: TGCGCCAGCAGCTTGGTGGTAGCGGGACTTTCCTACGAGCAGTACTTC.

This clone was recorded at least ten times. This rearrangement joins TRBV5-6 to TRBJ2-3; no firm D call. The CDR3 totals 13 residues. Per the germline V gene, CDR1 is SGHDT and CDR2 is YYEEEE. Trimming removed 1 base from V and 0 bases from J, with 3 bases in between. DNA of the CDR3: TGTGCCAGCAGCTTGCTGAGCACAGATACGCAGTATTTT. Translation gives CASSLLSTDTQYF. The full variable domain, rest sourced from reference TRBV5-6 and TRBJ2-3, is DAGVTQSPTHLIKTRGQQVTLRCSPKSGHDTVSWYQQALGQGPQFIFQYYEEEERQRGNFPDRFSGHQFPNYSSELNVNALLLGDSALYLCASSLLSTDTQYFGPGTRLTVL.

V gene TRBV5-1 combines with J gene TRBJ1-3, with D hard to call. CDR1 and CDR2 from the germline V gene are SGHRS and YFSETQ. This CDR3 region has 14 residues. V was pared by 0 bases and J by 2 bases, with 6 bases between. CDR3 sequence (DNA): TGCGCCAGCAGCTTGGCAGGTGCTGGAAACACCATATATTTT. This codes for CASSLAGAGNTIYF.

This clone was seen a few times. The CDR3 loop reads CASSLDQGGSGRVNEQFF. In DNA form, the CDR3 reads TGTGCCAGCAGCTTAGATCAGGGGGGTAGCGGGAGGGTAAATGAGCAGTTCTTC. This rearrangement joins TRBV11-3 to TRBJ2-1, with TRBD2 matching 11 bases. CDR1 SGHNT and CDR2 YENEEA come from the germline V gene. V dropped 0 bases and J dropped 7; count of bases not matched to a gene: 11. This CDR3 comprises 18 residues.

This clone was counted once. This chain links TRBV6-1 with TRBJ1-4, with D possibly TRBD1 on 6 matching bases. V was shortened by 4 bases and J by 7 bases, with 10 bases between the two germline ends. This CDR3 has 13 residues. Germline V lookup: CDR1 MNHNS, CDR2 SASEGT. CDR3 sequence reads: CASSGQDGEKLFF. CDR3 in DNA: TGTGCCAGCAGTGGACAGGACGGTGAAAAACTGTTTTTT.

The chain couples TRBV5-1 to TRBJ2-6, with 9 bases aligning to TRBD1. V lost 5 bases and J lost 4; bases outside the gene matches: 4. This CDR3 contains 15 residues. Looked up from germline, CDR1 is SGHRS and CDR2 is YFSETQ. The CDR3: CASRSQGAGANVLTF. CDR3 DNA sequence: TGCGCCAGCAGGTCACAGGGGGCCGGGGCCAACGTCCTGACTTTC.

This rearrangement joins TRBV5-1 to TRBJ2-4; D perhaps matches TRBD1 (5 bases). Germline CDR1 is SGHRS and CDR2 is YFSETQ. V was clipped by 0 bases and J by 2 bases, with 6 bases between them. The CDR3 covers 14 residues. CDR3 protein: CASSLEGPKNIQYF. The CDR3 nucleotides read TGCGCCAGCAGCTTGGAGGGGCCCAAAAACATTCAGTACTTC.

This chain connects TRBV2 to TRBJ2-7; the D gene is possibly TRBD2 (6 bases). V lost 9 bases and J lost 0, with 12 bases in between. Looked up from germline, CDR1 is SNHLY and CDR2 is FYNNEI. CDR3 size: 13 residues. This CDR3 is CASTRDASYEQYF. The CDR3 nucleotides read TGTGCCAGTACGCGGGACGCCTCCTACGAGCAGTACTTC.

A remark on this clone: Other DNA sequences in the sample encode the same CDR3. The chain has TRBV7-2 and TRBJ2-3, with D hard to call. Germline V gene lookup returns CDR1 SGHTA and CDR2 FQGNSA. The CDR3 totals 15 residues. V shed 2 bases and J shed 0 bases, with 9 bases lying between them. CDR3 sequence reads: CASSLNSPSTDTQYF. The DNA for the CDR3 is TGTGCCAGCAGCTTAAACAGTCCAAGCACAGATACGCAGTATTTT. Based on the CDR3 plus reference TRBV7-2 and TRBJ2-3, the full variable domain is GAGVSQSPSNKVTEKGKDVELRCDPISGHTALYWYRQSLGQGLEFLIYFQGNSAPDKSGLPSDRFSAERTGGSVSTLTIQRTQQEDSAVYLCASSLNSPSTDTQYFGPGTRLTVL.

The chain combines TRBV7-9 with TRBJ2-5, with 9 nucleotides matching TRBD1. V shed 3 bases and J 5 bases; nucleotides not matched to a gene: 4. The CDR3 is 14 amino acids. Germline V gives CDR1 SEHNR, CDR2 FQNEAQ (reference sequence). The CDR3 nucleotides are TGTGCCAGCAGCTTGGACAGGGGAAGGGAGACCCAGTACTTC. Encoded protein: CASSLDRGRETQYF.

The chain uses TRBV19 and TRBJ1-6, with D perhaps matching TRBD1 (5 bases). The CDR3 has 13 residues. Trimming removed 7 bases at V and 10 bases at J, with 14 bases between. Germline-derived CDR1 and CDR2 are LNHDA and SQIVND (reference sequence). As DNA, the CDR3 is TGTGCCAGTAACACAGGAGATTACTCACCCCTCCACTTT. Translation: CASNTGDYSPLHF.

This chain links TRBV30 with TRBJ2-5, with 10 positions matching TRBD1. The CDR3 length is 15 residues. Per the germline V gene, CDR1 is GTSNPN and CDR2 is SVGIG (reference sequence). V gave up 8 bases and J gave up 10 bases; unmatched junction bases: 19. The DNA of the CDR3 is TGTGCCGGGGGGGACAGGGGCGATTTTGTGGAGGTCCAGTACTTC. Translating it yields CAGGDRGDFVEVQYF.

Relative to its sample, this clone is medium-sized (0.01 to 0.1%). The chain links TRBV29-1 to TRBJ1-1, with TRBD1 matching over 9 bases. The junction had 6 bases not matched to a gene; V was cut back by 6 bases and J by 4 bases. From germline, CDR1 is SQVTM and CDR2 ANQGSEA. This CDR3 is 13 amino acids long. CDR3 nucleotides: TGCAGCGTGGAGACAGGGGGAGGCACTGAAGCTTTCTTT. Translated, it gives CSVETGGGTEAFF.

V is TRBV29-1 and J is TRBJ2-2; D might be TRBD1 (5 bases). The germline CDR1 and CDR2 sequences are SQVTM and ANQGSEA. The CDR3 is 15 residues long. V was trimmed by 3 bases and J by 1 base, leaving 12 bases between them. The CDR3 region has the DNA TGCAGCGTTGATCAGGGTTCGCGGAACACCGGGGAGCTGTTTTTT. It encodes CSVDQGSRNTGELFF.

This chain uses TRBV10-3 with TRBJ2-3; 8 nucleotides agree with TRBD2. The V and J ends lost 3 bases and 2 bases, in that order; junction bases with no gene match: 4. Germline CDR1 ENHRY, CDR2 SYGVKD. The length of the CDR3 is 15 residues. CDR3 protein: CAISESGGTTDTQYF. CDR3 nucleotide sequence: TGTGCCATCAGTGAATCGGGGGGGACCACAGATACGCAGTATTTT.